The T cell receptor (beta chain) under discussion was sequenced for a study of CD8+ T cells in alopecia areata (dated by TCRdb to the late 2010s). About the investigation overall: Treated patients were enrolled in an open-label pilot trial of oral tofacitinib, 5 to 10 mg twice daily, for moderate-to-severe alopecia areata. Patients stayed on tofacitinib for 6 to 18 months and then had 6 months of follow-up off drug so that delayed response and recurrence could be assessed. To study T cell clonal expansion in alopecia areata, the researchers applied high-throughput TCRbeta sequencing to both the C3H/HeJ mouse model and human patients. On the human side, TCRbeta sequencing was run on scalp tissue and on sorted CD4+ and CD8+ peripheral blood T cells from healthy controls and from alopecia areata patients with either patchy or totalis/universalis disease. Patients on tofacitinib were biopsied at baseline and after 4 and 24 weeks of treatment, and several of the patients also had a later scalp biopsy. Clonality in the scalp was compared among normal scalp (n=4), patchy alopecia areata scalp (n=8), and alopecia totalis/universalis scalp (n=8). RNA was extracted with the PAXgene miRNA kit for fixed scalp, the miRNeasy kit for PBMCs, and the RNeasy kit for mouse skin. TCRbeta CDR3 regions were amplified by immunoSEQ multiplex PCR with 35 Vbeta forward and 13 Jbeta reverse primers.

Lesional scalp punch biopsies and peripheral blood were collected from alopecia areata patients. PBMCs were isolated by density centrifugation and stained for CD3, CD4 and CD8, after which CD4+ and CD8+ T cells were sorted on a FACSAria. Library generation was performed with the immunoSEQ multiplex PCR assay. RNA was extracted from all samples and reverse transcribed into cDNA, which served as template for TCR sequencing. First-strand cDNA was synthesized using SuperScript III with a 2:1 mix of oligo-dT and random hexamers. A synthetic immune receptor repertoire was used to measure amplification bias, and any remaining bias was corrected computationally. The published analysis was carried out like this. After raw reads were preprocessed to remove errors, the CDR3 was defined following IMGT conventions as running from the conserved cysteine to phenylalanine. Clonality was calculated as 1 minus Shannon entropy normalized by log2 of the number of productive unique TCRs. Whether each scalp clone was CD4 or CD8 was inferred by checking scalp TCRbeta sequences against the CD4 and CD8 repertoires from sorted blood. The table comes from immuneACCESS by way of TCRdb, which keeps in-frame sequences with V and J called. Part of the clones is missing from these tables; in studies checked, under half for an unresolved V gene and the rest for unknown reasons. Clone size and the V and J calls come from that table; the DNA yielded D and trimming. This sample has 150,000 or so clones in its table, and roughly 50% of those were observed once. The ten largest clones add up to more than 6.5% of the sample.

General findings and caveats noted by the study authors: Resident alphabeta T cells in normal human skin are also sequenced, complicating scalp TCR repertoire analysis, unlike mouse skin dominated by gammadelta T cells. Shared TCR sequences between patients were less evident than in mice, which may be partly attributable to HLA diversity in the patient population. Higher clonality and more expanded CD8+ clones were observed in lesional scalp than in normal scalp, particularly in alopecia totalis/universalis, a finding suggestive of antigenic drive.

Of note for this clone: What antigen it recognizes has not been identified. There are no base qualities to consult, and no much larger clone falls within one base.

The clonotype comes from a human donor with alopecia areata. Sequenced: CD4+ T cells sorted from blood.

The CDR3 has the sequence CASSLLAVHEQYF. The DNA is TGTGCCAGCAGCTTACTAGCGGTCCACGAGCAGTACTTC. This receptor chain uses TRBV11-2 and TRBJ2-7; a stretch of 7 junction bases matches TRBD2. The germline V end is reduced by 2 bases and the J end by 5 bases; junction bases left unmatched: 3. The germline V gene specifies SGHAT as CDR1 and FQNNGV as CDR2. The CDR3, cysteine through phenylalanine, is 13 amino acids long. The entry retains the CDR3 DNA only, 39 bases that are in frame from base 1. The CDR3 plus the reference TRBV11-2 and TRBJ2-7 genes for the other parts give the full variable domain: EAGVAQSPRYKIIEKRQSVAFWCNPISGHATLYWYQQILGQGPKLLIQFQNNGVVDDSQLPKDRFSAERLKGVDSTLKIQPAKLEDSAVYLCASSLLAVHEQYFGPGTRLTVT.